The 30 T cell receptor beta chains presented below share a single source sample, sequenced in a study of cytomegalovirus exposure and HLA in healthy donors listed by TCRdb under 2017. The method was the immunoSEQ multiplex PCR assay. For the multiplex PCR, a mixture combining 60 forward primers for TCR Vbeta segments and 13 reverse primers for TCR Jbeta segments was used. This immuneACCESS table, as held by TCRdb, lists in-frame sequences with V and J called but not all clones. Of the missing ones, under half trace to an unresolved V gene in checked studies; the others have no known cause. This sample holds 150,000 to 200,000 clones; 84% were observed only once. Approximately 2.4% of the sample rests with the top ten. Specimen: PBMCs. These receptors were taken from a woman aged 45-65 years in good health and CMV-seropositive.

This clone showed up just a few times. The chain recombines TRBV7-8 with TRBJ2-2; 9 bases map to TRBD2. Trimming cost V 5 bases and J 5 bases; bases outside gene matches: 15. This CDR3 has 18 residues. Germline V gene lookup returns CDR1 SGHVS and CDR2 FQNEAQ. DNA of the CDR3: TGTGCCAGCAGCCCCGTTTTGGCGGGGGGGCCGGGAACCGGGGAGCTGTTTTTT. Translating gives CASSPVLAGGPGTGELFF.

This chain links TRBV18 with TRBJ2-6; D may be TRBD2 (7 bases). The CDR3 is 17 residues long. Looked up from germline, CDR1 is KGHSH and CDR2 is LQKENI. V was shortened by 5 bases and J by 4 bases, with 18 bases between the two germline ends. CDR3 protein: CASSTPGGLGGANVLTF. Here the CDR3 DNA reads TGTGCCAGCTCAACCCCGGGGGGCCTCGGGGGGGCCAACGTCCTGACTTTC.

V gene TRBV15 combines with J gene TRBJ1-4, with TRBD1 identical over 9 bases. The CDR3 runs 19 residues. The ends lost 0 bases at V and 1 base at J; junction bases unmatched: 9. From germline, CDR1 is LNHNV and CDR2 YYDKDF (reference sequence). The CDR3: CATSRDKGTGGLTNEKLFF. For the CDR3, the DNA is TGTGCCACCAGCAGAGATAAGGGAACAGGGGGCCTAACTAATGAAAAACTGTTTTTT.

This clone was seen a single time. This chain connects TRBV5-1 to TRBJ2-7, with TRBD2 matching 8 bases. Germline CDR1 SGHRS, CDR2 YFSETQ. This CDR3 region has 15 residues. The ends lost 1 base at V and 5 bases at J; junction bases unmatched: 8. The CDR3 loop is CASSLTTSGGNEQYF. CDR3 sequence (DNA): TGCGCCAGCAGCTTGACCACCAGCGGGGGAAACGAGCAGTACTTC. Supplemented by reference TRBV5-1 and TRBJ2-7, the full variable domain reads KAGVTQTPRYLIKTRGQQVTLSCSPISGHRSVSWYQQTPGQGLQFLFEYFSETQRNKGNFPGRFSGRQFSNSRSEMNVSTLELGDSALYLCASSLTTSGGNEQYFGPGTRLTVT.

This clone appeared once. The gene calls are TRBV7-6 and TRBJ1-5; 8 nucleotides align to TRBD1. Trimming took 1 base from V and 7 from J; bases not matched to a gene: 6. CDR3 size: 15 residues. CDR1 is SGHVS and CDR2 is FNYEAQ in the germline V gene. For the CDR3, the DNA is TGTGCCAGCAGCTTAGAAGACAGGGGCGGACAGCCCCAGCATTTT. Its translation is CASSLEDRGGQPQHF.

The chain's CDR3 is CASRLGRAPEWAEAFF. The CDR3 DNA reads TGTGCAAGTCGCTTAGGGCGGGCCCCTGAGTGGGCTGAAGCTTTCTTT. J is TRBJ1-1 and V is TRBV12-2. TRBV12-2 is an annotated pseudogene. The CDR3 extends over 16 amino acids.

This rearrangement joins TRBV6-6 to TRBJ1-1; D may be TRBD1 (5 bases). V gave up 6 bases and J gave up 4 bases, with 15 bases separating them. There are 14 residues in the CDR3. The V gene's germline CDR1 is MNHNY and CDR2 SVGAGI (reference sequence). CDR3 sequence (DNA): TGTGCCAGCAGCGAATACACCAGGGCCACTGAAGCTTTCTTT. It codes for CASSEYTRATEAFF.

The chain couples TRBV11-3 to TRBJ2-5; 14 nucleotides match TRBD2. The length of the CDR3 is 15 residues. V was clipped by 5 bases and J by 5 bases; unmatched bases: 4. The V gene's germline CDR1 is SGHNT and CDR2 YENEEA. The CDR3 DNA reads TGTGCCAGCAGCCAGACTAGCGGGGGGGCGGAGACCCAGTACTTC. Protein sequence: CASSQTSGGAETQYF.

The J gene is TRBJ1-2, the V gene TRBV11-2, with D hard to call. The germline CDR1 and CDR2 sequences are SGHAT and FQNNGV. CDR3 length: 15 residues. With 1 base removed from V and 5 bases from J, the gap between germline ends came to 14 bases. The CDR3 is CASSLGPRVAYGYTF. Written as DNA, the CDR3 is TGTGCCAGCAGCTTAGGGCCCCGGGTCGCGTATGGCTACACCTTC. Combining the CDR3 with reference TRBV11-2 and TRBJ1-2 gives the whole variable domain EAGVAQSPRYKIIEKRQSVAFWCNPISGHATLYWYQQILGQGPKLLIQFQNNGVVDDSQLPKDRFSAERLKGVDSTLKIQPAKLEDSAVYLCASSLGPRVAYGYTFGSGTRLTVV.

The J gene is TRBJ1-1, the V gene TRBV7-3, with a weak D call TRBD1 (5 bases). The CDR3 is made up of 15 amino acids. V was clipped by 1 base and J by 4 bases, with 13 bases between them. Germline V gene sequence: CDR1 SGHTA, CDR2 FQGTGA. For the CDR3, the DNA is TGTGCCAGCAGCTTAATGGTAGGGGCAGGCACTGAAGCTTTCTTT. Its protein product is CASSLMVGAGTEAFF.

V is TRBV5-5 and J is TRBJ2-3; no firm D call. This CDR3 spans 12 amino acids. The V and J ends lost 0 bases and 4 bases respectively, with 3 bases between them. Per the germline V gene, CDR1 is SGHKS and CDR2 is YYEKEE (reference sequence). The CDR3 sequence is CASSLAADTQYF. The CDR3 DNA is TGTGCCAGCAGCTTGGCCGCAGATACGCAGTATTTT.

The genes are TRBV6-1 and TRBJ2-2, with D perhaps matching TRBD1 (6 bases). The CDR3 is 13 residues long. CDR1 and CDR2 (germline): MNHNS, SASEGT. The V end was cut by 6 bases, the J end by 5 bases, with 10 bases between. CDR3 nucleotide sequence: TGTGCCAGCAGAGATACAGGGACCGGGGAGCTGTTTTTT. This sequence encodes CASRDTGTGELFF.

In its sample, this clone was seen once. The rearrangement joins TRBV5-5 to TRBJ2-3; D is possibly TRBD1 (6 bases). The V gene's germline CDR1 is SGHKS and CDR2 YYEKEE (reference sequence). The CDR3 is 14 residues long. V dropped 5 bases and J dropped 7 bases, with 17 bases sitting between them. The CDR3 loop is CASRPPTGLNTQYF. Written as DNA, the CDR3 is TGTGCCAGCAGACCGCCGACAGGTTTGAATACGCAGTATTTT.

The chain couples TRBV28 to TRBJ2-2; maybe TRBD2 (7 bases). Germline V gene sequence: CDR1 MDHEN, CDR2 SYDVKM. CDR3 length equals 17 residues. V gave up 6 bases and J gave up 4 bases, with 21 bases separating them. CDR3 coding DNA: TGTGCCAGCAGGCAAGGGGTCGGGCGGGGGCGCACCGGGGAGCTGTTTTTT. Amino acid sequence: CASRQGVGRGRTGELFF.

V gene TRBV7-3 combines with J gene TRBJ2-2; 9 nucleotides match TRBD1. This CDR3 has 16 residues. The germline gives CDR1 SGHTA, CDR2 FQGTGA. J gave up 7 bases and V 5 bases, and 11 bases lay outside the gene matches. The CDR3 sequence is CASSPRTGGANGELFF. The CDR3 DNA is TGTGCCAGCAGCCCCAGAACAGGGGGCGCTAACGGGGAGCTGTTTTTT.

This chain uses TRBV28 with TRBJ2-1; D might be TRBD1 (6 bases). This CDR3 comprises 13 residues. The V and J ends lost 3 bases and 7 bases respectively, with 10 bases between them. CDR1 and CDR2 from the germline V gene are MDHEN and SYDVKM. The CDR3 DNA reads TGTGCCAGCAGTTTTGCAGGGGCGAATGAGCAGTTCTTC. Its protein product is CASSFAGANEQFF. The variable domain in full, with the rest retrieved from reference TRBV28 and TRBJ2-1, is DVKVTQSSRYLVKRTGEKVFLECVQDMDHENMFWYRQDPGLGLRLIYFSYDVKMKEKGDIPEGYSVSREKKERFSLILESASTNQTSMYLCASSFAGANEQFFGPGTRLTVL.

The chain recombines TRBV7-3 with TRBJ2-2; TRBD1 aligns across 7 bases. The J segment lost 5 bases and the V segment lost 5 bases, leaving 11 bases of the junction unmatched. The CDR3 extends over 16 amino acids. Germline CDR1 is SGHTA and CDR2 is FQGTGA. The CDR3 sequence: CASSPQGRKGTGELFF. The CDR3, as DNA: TGTGCCAGCAGCCCACAGGGGCGAAAAGGGACCGGGGAGCTGTTTTTT.

The chain links TRBV5-1 to TRBJ2-1; 8 bases agree with TRBD1. Trimming at V came to 5 bases and at J to 5 bases, leaving 9 bases not matched to a gene. The V gene's germline CDR1 is SGHRS and CDR2 YFSETQ. The CDR3 totals 15 residues. CDR3 in amino acids: CASRPTGVLDNEQFF. Here the CDR3 DNA reads TGCGCCAGCAGACCGACAGGGGTTCTTGACAATGAGCAGTTCTTC.

This clone occurred a few times. The J gene is TRBJ1-6, the V gene TRBV6-6, with D hard to call. V was clipped by 4 bases and J by 10 bases, with 14 bases between them. The CDR3 is 14 amino acids. The germline gives CDR1 MNHNY, CDR2 SVGAGI (reference sequence). For the CDR3, the DNA is TGTGCCAGCAGTTCCACCTCAGGAAGATCACCCCTCCACTTT. Its protein is CASSSTSGRSPLHF.

V and J are TRBV28 and TRBJ1-3, with D maybe TRBD1 (5 bases). Trimming took 6 bases from V and 0 from J, leaving 12 bases between them. The CDR3 is 15 residues long. Germline-derived CDR1 and CDR2 are MDHEN and SYDVKM. In DNA form, the CDR3 reads TGTGCCAGCAGCCGCGGGGGATCCTCTGGAAACACCATATATTTT. Translating it yields CASSRGGSSGNTIYF.

This clone was detected only once. This chain connects TRBV7-9 to TRBJ2-7; 10 bases map to TRBD2. With 4 bases clipped from V and 2 bases from J, the junction kept 8 bases outside the gene matches. Germline-derived CDR1 and CDR2 are SEHNR and FQNEAQ (reference sequence). The CDR3 has 16 residues. The CDR3 region is CASSSSSGTSAYEQYF. DNA for the CDR3: TGTGCCAGCAGCTCTTCCTCCGGGACTAGCGCCTACGAGCAGTACTTC.

The rearrangement links TRBV4-1 to TRBJ2-1; TRBD2 might be the D (5 bases). The CDR3 runs to 16 residues. Germline-derived CDR1 and CDR2 are MGHRA and YSYEKL. V gave up 0 bases and J gave up 0 bases, with 9 bases separating them. In DNA form, the CDR3 reads TGCGCCAGCAGCCAAGAAGGAGAGGGCTCCTACAATGAGCAGTTCTTC. Translating gives CASSQEGEGSYNEQFF.

CDR3 sequence (DNA): TGTGCCAGCAGTAACACGGGGTCGGGCTATGGCTACACCTTC. Its protein product is CASSNTGSGYGYTF. This sequence joins TRBV6-6 and TRBJ1-2; D call uncertain. The germline V gene encodes CDR1 MNHNY and CDR2 SVGAGI (reference sequence). The V and J ends lost 5 bases and 4 bases respectively, with 14 bases between them. This CDR3 spans 14 amino acids.

This sequence joins TRBV9 and TRBJ2-2, with D uncertain. Trimming pared 4 bases from V and 7 bases from J, leaving 11 bases between. CDR1 is SGDLS and CDR2 is YYNGEE in the germline V gene. CDR3 length: 13 amino acids. CDR3 region: CASSPQFSGELFF. CDR3 coding DNA: TGTGCCAGCAGCCCCCAATTCAGCGGGGAGCTGTTTTTT.

The CDR3 bases are TGTGCCAGCAGCCGTACAGGGTTCTACGAGCAGTACTTC. Translating it yields CASSRTGFYEQYF. V usage is TRBV5-4 and J usage is TRBJ2-7; tentatively, D is TRBD1 (6 bases). The V end lost 4 bases, the J end lost 3 bases, and 11 bases lay between the germline ends. The CDR3 has 13 amino acids. CDR1 and CDR2 (germline): SGHNT, YYREEE (reference sequence).

This clone was recorded once. The chain recombines TRBV29-1 with TRBJ1-2; no reliable D call. Germline CDR1 SQVTM, CDR2 ANQGSEA. This CDR3 has 13 residues. V was shortened by 2 bases and J by 2 bases, with 9 bases between the two germline ends. The CDR3 here is CSVEPGPNYGYTF. In DNA form, the CDR3 reads TGCAGCGTTGAACCAGGTCCCAACTATGGCTACACCTTC.

The count of this clone is one. This sequence joins TRBV27 and TRBJ1-6, with 9 bases that match TRBD1. Germline V CDR1 and CDR2: MNHEY, SMNVEV (reference sequence). J lost 7 bases, V lost 1 base, and 2 bases had no gene match. The CDR3 contains 15 residues. The CDR3 sequence: CASSLWDRDNSPLHF. In DNA form, the CDR3 reads TGTGCCAGCAGTTTATGGGACAGGGACAATTCACCCCTCCACTTT.

V and J are TRBV5-1 and TRBJ1-2; TRBD1 is a possible D gene (6 bases). The length of the CDR3 is 14 residues. In germline, CDR1 is SGHRS, CDR2 YFSETQ. V shed 3 bases and J shed 8 bases, with 17 bases lying between them. CDR3 DNA sequence: TGCGCCAGCAGCTCGAACAGACAGGATACAGGCTACACCTTC. This encodes CASSSNRQDTGYTF.

V and J are TRBV19 and TRBJ2-5; the match to TRBD1 covers 12 bases. With 5 bases clipped from V and 3 bases from J, the junction kept 7 bases outside the gene matches. From germline, CDR1 is LNHDA and CDR2 SQIVND (reference sequence). The CDR3 has 16 amino acids. CDR3 sequence: CASSCRDRGRKETQYF. As DNA, the CDR3 is TGTGCCAGTAGTTGCCGGGACAGGGGGCGCAAAGAGACCCAGTACTTC.

The chain employs TRBV2 and TRBJ2-5; D gene unclear. CDR1 is SNHLY and CDR2 is FYNNEI in the germline V gene. Trimming stripped 4 bases from V and 2 bases from J, with 8 bases between. This CDR3 comprises 13 residues. The CDR3 DNA is TGTGCCAGCAGTGTGGTCAGGCAAGAGACCCAGTACTTC. It codes for CASSVVRQETQYF.